The subject of this entry is one TCR beta chain. Its antigen is still unknown. The CDR3 contains 14 residues. Germline V gives CDR1 MNHNS, CDR2 SASEGT. V dropped 0 bases and J dropped 4 bases, with 9 bases sitting between them. This sample stems from a study of cytomegalovirus exposure and HLA in healthy donors. The wider study: Earlier, about 179 million T cells were analyzed, and over 95 million unique TCR beta sequences were found among them.

Study-wide points: The study labeled roughly 160 TCR beta chains cytomegalovirus-associated. The authors later found HLA-associated TCR beta chains more clonally expanded than equally common others.

Unrecorded immune exposure was likely among donors, who were nominally healthy when sampled. Both 60 Vbeta primers and 13 Jbeta primers went into the PCR. TCRdb keeps only in-frame clones here, not all; method: immunoSEQ multiplex PCR. The sample lists about 220,000 clones; about 80% were seen once. The sequence derives from a male donor in good health and CMV-seronegative. Source material: PBMCs. The J gene is TRBJ1-1, the V gene TRBV6-1, with a weak D call TRBD1 (5 bases). In DNA, the CDR3 is TGTGCCAGCAGTGAAGCGCAGGGTACCACTGAAGCTTTCTTT. As protein: CASSEAQGTTEAFF.